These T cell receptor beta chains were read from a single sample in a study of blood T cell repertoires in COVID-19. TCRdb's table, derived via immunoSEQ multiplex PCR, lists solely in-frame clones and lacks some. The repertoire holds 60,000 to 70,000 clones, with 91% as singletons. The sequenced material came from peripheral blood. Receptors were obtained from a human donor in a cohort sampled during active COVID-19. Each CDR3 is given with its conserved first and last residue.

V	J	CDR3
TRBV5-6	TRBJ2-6	CASSLGSRATGVGANVLTF
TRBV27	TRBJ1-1	CASSLSIGGGTEAFF
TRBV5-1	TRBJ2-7	CASSLDTATYEQYF
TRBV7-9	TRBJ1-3	CASTTSGGNTIYF
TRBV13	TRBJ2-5	CASSPIQGRETQYF
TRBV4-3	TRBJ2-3	CASSQDQAGVTDTQYF
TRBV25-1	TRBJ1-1	CASSPGGGVTEAFF
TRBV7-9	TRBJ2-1	CASSQGADNEQFF
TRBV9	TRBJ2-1	CASSIQAGEYNEQFF
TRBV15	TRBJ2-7	CATSREVAVNEQYF
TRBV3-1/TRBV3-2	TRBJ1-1	CASSRRQGNTEAFF
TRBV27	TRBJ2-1	CASSVGTSYNEQFF
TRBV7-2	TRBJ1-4	CASSLGGHNEKLFF
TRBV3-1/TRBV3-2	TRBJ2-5	CASSQVRQETQYF
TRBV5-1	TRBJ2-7	CASSLGDIPTYEQYF
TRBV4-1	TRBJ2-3	CASSQGGAGGTDTQYF
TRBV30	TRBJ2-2	CACRGTGELFF
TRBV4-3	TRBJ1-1	CASSQDLSGAYTEAFF
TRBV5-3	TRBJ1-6	CARSLRQGSYNSPLHF
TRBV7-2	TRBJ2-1	CASSLTSGGFNEQFF
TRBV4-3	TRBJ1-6	CASSQGLAGRSPLHF
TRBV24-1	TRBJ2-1	CATAGTLAYNEQFF
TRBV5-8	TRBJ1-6	CASSLGQGAPPRSPLHF
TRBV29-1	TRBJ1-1	CSVILTLPSQGRLMNTEAFF
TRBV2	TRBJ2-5	CASSAASGGPVTQYF
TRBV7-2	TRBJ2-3	CASSFRSSGGHTDTQYF
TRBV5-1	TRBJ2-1	CASSLGLAMSSYNEQFF
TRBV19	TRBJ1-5	CASSINRAAQPQHF
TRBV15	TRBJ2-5	CATSSAGQSGKETQYF
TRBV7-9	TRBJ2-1	CASSPLAGEQFF
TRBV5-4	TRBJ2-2	CASGLSGTRSGELFF
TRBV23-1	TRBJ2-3	CASTFSSESTDTQYF
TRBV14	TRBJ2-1	CASSPAGHLYNEQFF
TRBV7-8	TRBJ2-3	CASSSMGGPVTDTQYF
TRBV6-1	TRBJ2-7	CASSDLSSSEQYF
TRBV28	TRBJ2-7	CASSLGGARSYEQYF
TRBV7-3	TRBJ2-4	CASSLASTGTSVYF
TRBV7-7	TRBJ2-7	CASSLGGGRASEQYF
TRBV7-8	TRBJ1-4	CASSGREIEGKLFF
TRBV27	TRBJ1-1	CASSPRTYGQGQIFEAFF
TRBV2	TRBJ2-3	CASAGTGGTDTQYF
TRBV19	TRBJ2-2	CASSRDSNTGELFF
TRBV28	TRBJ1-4	CASSLLGRAHEKLFF
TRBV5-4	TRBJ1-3	CASSLYGLGNTIYF
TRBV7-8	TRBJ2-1	CASSQLRGEQFF